What follows are 26 T cell receptor beta chains derived from one specimen sequenced in a study of cytomegalovirus exposure and HLA in healthy donors. This PCR relied on a set of 60 Vbeta primers and 13 Jbeta primers. Sequencing used immunoSEQ multiplex PCR; TCRdb keeps in-frame clones, though not all of them. The data show fewer than 150,000 clones, around 80% seen once. Sequenced material: PBMCs. Every receptor here comes from a man aged 25-45 years in good health.

CDR3 in amino acids: CASSAGQGGGYEQYF. The DNA for the CDR3 is TGTGCCAGCAGTGCGGGACAGGGAGGAGGCTACGAGCAGTACTTC. The rearrangement links TRBV6-5 to TRBJ2-7; the match to TRBD1 covers 9 bases. V lost 5 bases to trimming and J lost 3 bases; unmatched junction nucleotides: 8. The germline gives CDR1 MNHEY, CDR2 SVGAGI. This CDR3 is built from 15 residues.

This clone came up a few times. V gene TRBV18 combines with J gene TRBJ2-3; possibly TRBD2 for D (6 bases). The ends were cut back, 3 bases at V and 4 bases at J, with 17 bases in the middle. The germline V gene has CDR1 KGHSH and CDR2 LQKENI. The CDR3 consists of 16 residues. The CDR3 nucleotides read TGTGCCAGCTCACCTCCAGGAGGGAGTCCCGCAGATACGCAGTATTTT. It encodes CASSPPGGSPADTQYF.

This chain links TRBV7-3 with TRBJ2-3, with D maybe TRBD1 (5 bases). V shed 3 bases and J shed 4 bases, with 11 bases lying between them. The germline CDR1 and CDR2 sequences are SGHTA and FQGTGA. The CDR3 sequence is 14 residues long. CDR3: CASSLGRRADTQYF. The DNA of the CDR3 is TGTGCCAGCAGCTTGGGGCGTCGGGCAGATACGCAGTATTTT. Full variable domain (outside the CDR3, taken from reference TRBV7-3 and TRBJ2-3): GAGVSQTPSNKVTEKGKYVELRCDPISGHTALYWYRQSLGQGPEFLIYFQGTGAADDSGLPNDRFFAVRPEGSVSTLKIQRTERGDSAVYLCASSLGRRADTQYFGPGTRLTVL.

The J gene is TRBJ1-5, the V gene TRBV5-4, with a tentative D call TRBD1 (6 bases). The CDR3 totals 15 residues. V was shortened by 2 bases and J by 3 bases, with 12 bases between the two germline ends. CDR1 is SGHNT, CDR2 YYREEE, per germline (reference sequence). The CDR3 is CASSFSDSFNQPQHF. Written as DNA, the CDR3 is TGTGCCAGCAGCTTTTCGGACAGTTTCAATCAGCCCCAGCATTTT.

This clone has more than one count but fewer than ten. At one boundary the junction diverges from the germline segment, which might be a read error. CDR3 nucleotide sequence: TGTGCTAGCAGCTCGACCCTCCTAGGTACCGGGGAGCTGTTTTTT. Amino acid sequence: CASSSTLLGTGELFF. The V call is TRBV7-7, the J call TRBJ2-2, with D unclear. The V gene's germline CDR1 is SSHAT and CDR2 FNYEAQ (reference sequence). This CDR3 spans 15 amino acids.

This chain joins TRBV7-9 and TRBJ2-5; 7 bases are a match to TRBD2. The DNA matches TRBJ2-7 better at its end, which makes the J call doubtful. The CDR3 length is 14 residues. Germline V gene sequence: CDR1 SEHNR, CDR2 FQNEAQ (reference sequence). The CDR3 DNA reads TGTGCCAGCAGCTTCCGTGGGGGGGTATACGAGCAGTACTTC. The encoded protein is CASSFRGGVYEQYF.

This clone was seen once. V and J are TRBV7-3 and TRBJ2-7; 10 bases align to TRBD2. Looked up from germline, CDR1 is SGHTA and CDR2 is FQGTGA. This CDR3 spans 14 amino acids. Trimming at V came to 6 bases and at J to 7 bases, leaving 9 bases not matched to a gene. In DNA, the CDR3 is TGTGCCAGCAGTCCCCTAGCGGGAGCTCAAGAGCAGTACTTC. It specifies CASSPLAGAQEQYF.

This chain uses TRBV7-3 with TRBJ2-2; no definite D call. Germline CDR1 and CDR2: SGHTA and FQGTGA. The CDR3 runs 14 residues. V dropped 0 bases and J dropped 7 bases, with 9 bases sitting between them. The CDR3 region has the DNA TGTGCCAGCAGCTTAACACCCGGTGTCGGGGAGCTGTTTTTT. It is translated as CASSLTPGVGELFF.

The rearrangement joins TRBV6-6 to TRBJ2-3, with 8 nucleotides matching TRBD2. The germline gives CDR1 MNHNY, CDR2 SVGAGI (reference sequence). V dropped 8 bases and J dropped 3; count of bases not matched to a gene: 4. This CDR3 contains 13 residues. The CDR3 DNA reads TGTGCCAGCTCAAGCGGGAGTACAGATACGCAGTATTTT. Residues: CASSSGSTDTQYF.

The chain joins TRBV4-1 to TRBJ2-1; 11 nucleotides line up with TRBD2. The ends lost 1 base at V and 4 bases at J; junction bases unmatched: 3. Per germline, CDR1 MGHRA and CDR2 YSYEKL. The CDR3 loop spans 16 amino acids. This CDR3 reads CASSQGLAGGYNEQFF. CDR3 DNA: TGCGCCAGCAGCCAAGGTCTAGCGGGGGGATACAATGAGCAGTTCTTC.

The chain recombines TRBV30 with TRBJ1-1; a weak D match, TRBD1 (6 bases). V shed 2 bases and J shed 5 bases, with 15 bases lying between them. Germline loops: CDR1 GTSNPN, CDR2 SVGIG (reference sequence). The CDR3 runs to 14 residues. The CDR3 DNA reads TGTGCCTGGAGTACGTGGGGGCAGGGGACTGAAGCTTTCTTT. It translates to CAWSTWGQGTEAFF.

The chain carries TRBV28 and TRBJ1-1; D remains unclear. Trimming took off 2 bases at V and 0 bases at J, with 10 bases between the two ends. The CDR3 consists of 15 residues. Germline-derived CDR1 and CDR2 are MDHEN and SYDVKM. CDR3 residues: CASSLDQVMNTEAFF. The CDR3, as DNA: TGTGCCAGCAGTTTAGATCAGGTTATGAACACTGAAGCTTTCTTT. The full variable domain, with the rest looked up from reference TRBV28 and TRBJ1-1, is DVKVTQSSRYLVKRTGEKVFLECVQDMDHENMFWYRQDPGLGLRLIYFSYDVKMKEKGDIPEGYSVSREKKERFSLILESASTNQTSMYLCASSLDQVMNTEAFFGQGTRLTVV.

This clone was recorded only once. The V and J genes are TRBV6-1 and TRBJ1-5; 10 bases map to TRBD1. The germline V gene encodes CDR1 MNHNS and CDR2 SASEGT. The CDR3 consists of 16 residues. J lost 3 bases, V lost 4 bases, and 6 bases had no gene match. The CDR3 loop is CASSVRQGASNQPQHF. DNA for the CDR3: TGTGCCAGCAGTGTCCGACAGGGGGCTTCCAATCAGCCCCAGCATTTT.

In DNA, the CDR3 is TGTGCCAGCAGCTTAGGGGCAGGGGATGGCTACACCTTC. This translates into CASSLGAGDGYTF. The chain combines TRBV7-9 with TRBJ1-2, with a weak D call TRBD1 (6 bases). The CDR3 extends over 13 amino acids. Looked up from germline, CDR1 is SEHNR and CDR2 is FQNEAQ (reference sequence). V was shortened by 1 base and J by 6 bases, with 9 bases between the two germline ends.

The chain has TRBV13 and TRBJ1-2; D is perhaps TRBD1 (6 bases). The germline V gene encodes CDR1 PRHDT and CDR2 FYEKMQ (reference sequence). The CDR3 is made up of 14 amino acids. Trimming took off 2 bases at V and 4 bases at J, with 11 bases between the two ends. CDR3 region: CASSLKGGVYGYTF. In DNA form, the CDR3 reads TGTGCCAGCAGCTTAAAGGGGGGGGTCTATGGCTACACCTTC.

V usage is TRBV6-4 and J usage is TRBJ1-1; TRBD1 is a possible D gene (5 bases). This CDR3 is built from 14 residues. Trimming removed 7 bases at V and 0 bases at J, with 12 bases between. The V gene's germline CDR1 is MRHNA and CDR2 SNTAGT. The CDR3 sequence is CASKREQVNTEAFF. CDR3 nucleotides: TGTGCCAGCAAGCGGGAACAGGTGAACACTGAAGCTTTCTTT.

The chain recombines TRBV27 with TRBJ1-1, with D uncertain. Germline V CDR1 and CDR2: MNHEY, SMNVEV (reference sequence). The CDR3 consists of 15 residues. Trimming took off 1 base at V and 3 bases at J, with 12 bases between the two ends. CDR3 region: CASSLYYGRYTEAFF. CDR3 sequence (DNA): TGTGCCAGCAGTTTATACTACGGGAGATACACTGAAGCTTTCTTT.

In nucleotides, the CDR3 is TGTGCCAGCACCCCGGTTCGGGGTGCGCCCTCCAGCTCCTACAATGAGCAGTTCTTC. This encodes CASTPVRGAPSSSYNEQFF. The chain combines TRBV28 with TRBJ2-1; maybe TRBD2 (5 bases). The CDR3 loop spans 19 amino acids. V was shortened by 7 bases and J by 0 bases, with 25 bases between the two germline ends. Germline V CDR1 and CDR2: MDHEN, SYDVKM. The variable domain in full, with the rest retrieved from reference TRBV28 and TRBJ2-1, is DVKVTQSSRYLVKRTGEKVFLECVQDMDHENMFWYRQDPGLGLRLIYFSYDVKMKEKGDIPEGYSVSREKKERFSLILESASTNQTSMYLCASTPVRGAPSSSYNEQFFGPGTRLTVL.

The rearrangement uses TRBV5-6 and TRBJ2-6, with 7 bases lining up with TRBD1. Germline V gene sequence: CDR1 SGHDT, CDR2 YYEEEE. The CDR3 spans 18 residues. V lost 2 bases and J lost 0; bases outside the gene matches: 8. CDR3 sequence: CASSFSGQSLSGANVLTF. The CDR3 DNA reads TGTGCCAGCAGCTTCTCGGGACAGAGCCTCTCTGGGGCCAACGTCCTGACTTTC.

The chain employs TRBV30 and TRBJ2-1, with D possibly matching TRBD2 (6 bases). The CDR3 has 14 residues. Trimming took 0 bases from V and 8 from J, leaving 14 bases between them. Germline CDR1 and CDR2: GTSNPN and SVGIG (reference sequence). CDR3 bases: TGTGCCTGGAGTGTAGGAGGGAGCTGGGATGAGCAGTTCTTC. The encoded protein is CAWSVGGSWDEQFF. Full variable domain (remainder filled in from reference TRBV30 and TRBJ2-1): SQTIHQWPATLVQPVGSPLSLECTVEGTSNPNLYWYRQAAGRGLQLLFYSVGIGQISSEVPQNLSASRPQDRQFILSSKKLLLSDSGFYLCAWSVGGSWDEQFFGPGTRLTVL.

The V call is TRBV4-3, the J call TRBJ1-4; 9 bases are shared with TRBD1. The J segment lost 6 bases and the V segment lost 3 bases, leaving 8 bases of the junction unmatched. In germline, CDR1 is LGHNA, CDR2 YSLEER. The CDR3 runs to 16 residues. The CDR3 here is CASSHSGTGGYEKLFF. CDR3 bases: TGCGCCAGCAGCCATTCCGGAACAGGGGGCTATGAAAAACTGTTTTTT.

The chain carries TRBV7-6 and TRBJ2-7; 10 bases align to TRBD1. Germline assignment: CDR1 SGHVS and CDR2 FNYEAQ. Losses at the gene ends were 10 bases for V and 7 bases for J; bases not matched to a gene: 13. The CDR3 has 14 residues. Here the CDR3 reads CATGPGQGFGEQYF. The CDR3 DNA is TGTGCCACCGGCCCGGGACAGGGGTTTGGAGAGCAGTACTTC.

V gene TRBV5-1 combines with J gene TRBJ1-2; D is unresolved. Trimming cost V 0 bases and J 0 bases, with 9 bases left between them. This CDR3 has 15 amino acids. Germline CDR1 is SGHRS and CDR2 is YFSETQ. CDR3 bases: TGCGCCAGCAGCTTGGGGGCAGAAACTAACTATGGCTACACCTTC. Translated: CASSLGAETNYGYTF.

This rearrangement joins TRBV19 to TRBJ1-1; D uncertain. This CDR3 is 14 amino acids long. The V gene's germline CDR1 is LNHDA and CDR2 SQIVND (reference sequence). The V gene lost 2 bases and the J gene lost 3 bases, with 10 bases spanning the gap. CDR3 sequence (DNA): TGTGCCAGTAGTATATTCAAGGGAGACACTGAAGCTTTCTTT. Amino acid sequence: CASSIFKGDTEAFF.

The rearrangement uses TRBV18 and TRBJ2-1; 11 nucleotides match TRBD2. The CDR3 has 16 residues. CDR1 is KGHSH and CDR2 is LQKENI in the germline V gene. Unmatched junction bases numbered 9, after V lost 7 bases and J lost 4 bases. The DNA for the CDR3 is TGTGCCAGCTACTCCGGGACTAGCGGTCCTTACAATGAGCAGTTCTTC. Protein: CASYSGTSGPYNEQFF.

This clone was counted once. The V and J genes are TRBV25-1 and TRBJ1-4; TRBD1 might be the D (6 bases). Germline loops: CDR1 MGHDK, CDR2 SYGVNS. The length of the CDR3 is 16 residues. With 4 bases removed from V and 5 bases from J, the gap between germline ends came to 17 bases. CDR3 sequence: CASSGPTGGGNEKLFF. The CDR3 nucleotides are TGTGCCAGCAGTGGCCCGACAGGTGGGGGAAATGAAAAACTGTTTTTT. Supplemented by reference TRBV25-1 and TRBJ1-4, the full variable domain reads EADIYQTPRYLVIGTGKKITLECSQTMGHDKMYWYQQDPGMELHLIHYSYGVNSTEKGDLSSESTVSRIRTEHFPLTLESARPSHTSQYLCASSGPTGGGNEKLFFGSGTQLSVL.